The TCR beta chain under discussion was sequenced for a study of OX40 agonist ivuxolimab in advanced cancers. About the full investigation: Ivuxolimab was a fully human IgG2 agonistic monoclonal antibody targeting the costimulatory receptor OX40 (CD134). Intravenous ivuxolimab was administered to patients every 2 weeks at six dose levels: 0.01, 0.1, 0.3, 1.5, 3 and 10 mg/kg. A male proportion of nearly 85% and a mean age of 60 years, ranging from 23 to 79, were recorded for the dose-escalation cohort. Prior anti-PD-1, anti-PD-L1 or anti-CTLA-4 therapy was permitted, and 30% to 45% of dose-escalation patients had received checkpoint inhibitors. The paper covers the monotherapy dose-escalation part of the phase I ivuxolimab trial, which included N ≈ 57 patients. Of the 50 to 55 dose-escalation patients, hepatocellular carcinoma was present in about 20, melanoma in around 15, renal cell carcinoma in 9 and head and neck cancer in 9. Partial responses were achieved by three dose-escalation patients, of whom one had hepatocellular carcinoma and two had cutaneous melanoma. The point of sequencing TCRbeta in the periphery was to test whether ivuxolimab changed TCR sequence diversity and drove clonal T-cell expansion.

What the study reported, not specific to this receptor: Low levels of normalized T-cell clonal expansion were also shown by some nonresponding patients. In the 0.1-3.0 mg/kg groups, partial responders were among the patients with the lowest normalized peripheral clonal expansion, particularly in CD8+ T cells. After ivuxolimab, expanded clones were on average more numerous among CD8+ T cells than among CD4+ T cells. At doses from 0.1 to 3.0 mg/kg, clonal expansion was seen in both CD4+ and CD8+ blood T cells between baseline and week 6. Which antigens the clonally expanded peripheral T cells were specific for was not determined.

To sequence the TCRbeta CDR3 region, genomic DNA was isolated from the sorted cells. TCRbeta CDR3 regions were sequenced using the immunoSEQ Assay. TCRdb holds this immuneACCESS table with in-frame rearrangements only. Some clones are missing; in checked studies, unresolved V genes explain under half, and the rest has no known cause. The sample profile shows about 82,000 clones; around 83% of them were found once. The top ten hold 6.5% of the sample. In this sample, this clone turned up once. It lacks a known antigen. Per-base quality was not reported, and no clone a single base away is much larger than it. The trial excluded patients who had a history of autoimmune disease or who were on systemic immunosuppression. Peripheral blood for TCR sequencing was collected from all dose cohorts at baseline, on cycle 4 day 1, and on cycle 7 day 1. Samples were obtained from an open-label, multicenter, first-in-human phase I dose-escalation trial of ivuxolimab. Adults with locally advanced or metastatic melanoma, renal cell, hepatocellular, or head and neck squamous cell carcinoma were enrolled in the trial. Before TCR sequencing, CD4+ T cells and CD8+ T cells from peripheral blood were sorted into separate populations.

V and J lose 5 bases and 3 bases, and a span of 10 bases separates them. Reading from cysteine to phenylalanine, the CDR3 counts 13 amino acids. Left in the record is the CDR3 DNA by itself, 39 bases read in frame from the first base. Looking up the germline V gene yields CDR1 KGHSH and CDR2 LQKENI. The chain joins TRBV18 to TRBJ1-1, and the D gene may be TRBD1, 5 bases matching. The sequence was obtained from an adult with an advanced solid tumor such as melanoma, head and neck, liver or kidney cancer. The specimen comprised CD4+ or CD8+ T cells sorted from blood, sampled in a trial of the OX40 agonist ivuxolimab. CDR3 protein: CASSMRDDTEAFF. At the DNA level, the sequence is TGTGCCAGCTCAATGAGGGACGACACTGAAGCTTTCTTT.